These T cell receptor beta chains were read from a single sample in a study of Ad26.COV2.S vaccination and SARS-CoV-2 variants. Assay used: immunoSEQ multiplex PCR; TCRdb lists only in-frame clones, some missing. Of fewer than 500,000 clones listed, about 91% are singletons. Sample: peripheral blood, taken in a trial of Ad26.COV2.S vaccine versus placebo. The receptors come from a person aged 18 to 59 who received the Ad26.COV2.S COVID-19 vaccine or a placebo. CDR3s include the opening cysteine and the closing phenylalanine or tryptophan. A D gene is named only where the DNA matches it firmly. Part of the rows lack a size; the others show once, few, many or a class for expanded clones.

.	TRBV11-2	TRBD1	TRBJ2-7	CASSLAVDRGYEQYF	TGTGCCAGCAGCTTAGCAGTGGACAGGGGTTACGAGCAGTACTTC
.	TRBV5-1	.	TRBJ2-3	CASSRGGTDTQYF	TGCGCCAGCAGCAGGGGGGGCACAGATACGCAGTATTTT
.	TRBV7-3	.	TRBJ1-6	CASSRVIPLHF	TGTGCCAGCAGCAGAGTAATTCCCCTCCACTTT
.	TRBV5-4	.	TRBJ2-1	CASSQSSDSYNEQFF	TGTGCCAGCAGCCAATCTAGCGACTCCTACAATGAGCAGTTCTTC
few	TRBV28	TRBD2	TRBJ2-7	CASSGGGTYEQYF	TGTGCCAGCAGTGGGGGGGGAACCTACGAGCAGTACTTC
.	TRBV24-1	.	TRBJ1-5	CATSDFRGGQHF	TGTGCCACCAGTGATTTTAGGGGCGGGCAGCATTTT
.	TRBV27	TRBD1	TRBJ2-7	CASSYRGLDEQYF	TGTGCCAGCAGTTACAGGGGGCTAGACGAGCAGTACTTC
.	TRBV19	.	TRBJ2-3	CASSDLWRDTQYF	TGTGCCAGTAGTGATCTCTGGCGGGATACGCAGTATTTT
.	TRBV15	.	TRBJ2-3	CATSRGGAQDTQYF	TGTGCCACCAGCAGAGGCGGGGCCCAAGATACGCAGTATTTT
.	TRBV4-2	TRBD1	TRBJ1-1	CASSLGTANTEAFF	TGTGCCAGCAGCCTCGGGACAGCGAACACTGAAGCTTTCTTT
.	TRBV2	TRBD2	TRBJ2-3	CASNTGGADTQYF	TGTGCCAGCAACACCGGGGGGGCAGATACGCAGTATTTT
.	TRBV5-1	TRBD1	TRBJ1-4	CASSPRTGGGVVATNEKLFF	TGCGCCAGCAGCCCTCGGACAGGGGGAGGGGTTGTGGCAACTAATGAAAAACTGTTTTTT
.	TRBV7-9	.	TRBJ1-1	CASSRGLSDTEAFF	TGTGCCAGCAGCCGCGGACTATCAGACACTGAAGCTTTCTTT
.	TRBV7-2	.	TRBJ1-5	CASSLQGGSPQHF	TGTGCCAGCAGCTTACAGGGAGGTTCGCCCCAGCATTTT
.	TRBV9	.	TRBJ2-1	CASSVDLGNEQFF	TGTGCCAGCAGCGTAGATTTAGGGAATGAGCAGTTCTTC
.	TRBV5-4	.	TRBJ2-3	CASSSTLGSTDTQYF	TGTGCCAGCAGCTCTACACTAGGGAGCACAGATACGCAGTATTTT
once	TRBV5-1	.	TRBJ2-1	CASSLAPPYNEQFF	TGCGCCAGCAGCTTGGCCCCCCCGTACAATGAGCAGTTCTTC
.	TRBV7-3	.	TRBJ2-6	CASSYPGATGANVLTF	TGTGCCAGCAGCTACCCGGGAGCGACCGGGGCCAACGTCCTGACTTTC
.	TRBV20-1	TRBD2	TRBJ2-5	CSASSSGGWETQYF	TGCAGTGCTAGTAGCAGCGGGGGATGGGAGACCCAGTACTTC
.	TRBV4-1	TRBD1	TRBJ1-6	CASSPGQGSYNSPLHF	TGCGCCAGCAGCCCCGGACAGGGGTCCTATAATTCACCCCTCCACTTT
.	TRBV28	.	TRBJ2-5	CASRTPGGEETQYF	TGTGCCAGCCGGACTCCGGGGGGCGAAGAGACCCAGTACTTC
few	TRBV7-2	TRBD1	TRBJ1-2	CASSLLDRVNYGYTF	TGTGCCAGCAGCTTACTGGACAGGGTAAACTATGGCTACACCTTC
.	TRBV5-5	TRBD1	TRBJ2-3	CASSQGTVTDTQYF	TGTGCCAGCAGCCAAGGGACAGTCACAGATACGCAGTATTTT
.	TRBV5-6	.	TRBJ2-1	CASSFPPSEQFF	TGTGCCAGCAGCTTTCCCCCATCGGAGCAGTTCTTC
.	TRBV19	.	TRBJ2-3	CATSPHGSDTQYF	TGTGCCACCTCACCTCACGGGTCAGATACGCAGTATTTT
.	TRBV7-2	.	TRBJ2-3	CASSHNSASLTDTQYF	TGTGCCAGCAGTCATAATAGCGCCTCCTTGACAGATACGCAGTATTTT
.	TRBV7-2	.	TRBJ1-2	CASSLGAGKHYGYTF	TGTGCCAGCAGCTTAGGGGCGGGAAAACACTATGGCTACACCTTC
.	TRBV29-1	TRBD1	TRBJ2-1	CSEGGQGYNEQFF	TGCAGTGAAGGGGGACAGGGCTACAATGAGCAGTTCTTC
.	TRBV15	.	TRBJ2-1	CATSTRELLADEQFF	TGTGCCACCAGCACCCGAGAGTTATTAGCCGATGAGCAGTTCTTC
.	TRBV7-3	.	TRBJ2-3	CASSLNGGVGTDTQYF	TGTGCCAGCAGCTTAAATGGGGGAGTAGGCACAGATACGCAGTATTTT
.	TRBV19	.	TRBJ2-3	CASSFPGDRNTDTQYF	TGTGCCAGTAGTTTCCCGGGGGACAGAAACACAGATACGCAGTATTTT
.	TRBV19	TRBD2	TRBJ2-1	CASSILTQAGGSYNEQFF	TGTGCCAGTAGTATATTAACCCAGGCGGGAGGGTCCTACAATGAGCAGTTCTTC
few	TRBV7-6	.	TRBJ1-1	CASSLEGHGTEAFF	TGTGCCAGCAGCTTAGAAGGCCATGGCACTGAAGCTTTCTTT
.	TRBV19	TRBD1	TRBJ1-1	CASSIGQGYTEAFF	TGTGCCAGTAGTATAGGACAGGGGTACACTGAAGCTTTCTTT
.	TRBV2	.	TRBJ2-3	CASSQYTDTQYF	TGTGCCAGCAGCCAATACACAGATACGCAGTATTTT
.	TRBV28	TRBD1	TRBJ2-7	CASRMTGPYEQYF	TGTGCCAGCAGAATGACAGGGCCCTACGAGCAGTACTTC
once	TRBV2	TRBD1	TRBJ1-4	CASSEFPGQVSEKLFF	TGTGCCAGCAGTGAGTTCCCGGGACAGGTTTCGGAAAAACTGTTTTTT
.	TRBV3-1/TRBV3-2	.	TRBJ2-5	CASSRMGSLDPHQSYF	TGTGCCAGCAGCCGGATGGGGTCTCTCGACCCCCACCAATCGTACTTC
.	TRBV6-2/TRBV6-3	TRBD1	TRBJ2-5	CASSPRDRGGETQYF	TGTGCCAGCAGTCCCCGGGACAGGGGTGGGGAGACCCAGTACTTC
.	TRBV7-9	.	TRBJ2-1	CASSLFGAGNNEQFF	TGTGCCAGCAGCTTATTTGGAGCGGGTAACAATGAGCAGTTCTTC
.	TRBV19	.	TRBJ2-5	CASSIVLMGEETQYF	TGTGCCAGTAGTATAGTTCTTATGGGGGAAGAGACCCAGTACTTC
.	TRBV24-1	TRBD1	TRBJ2-1	CATSDGGQGSYNEQFF	TGTGCCACCAGTGATGGAGGACAGGGTTCCTACAATGAGCAGTTCTTC
.	TRBV5-4	TRBD1	TRBJ2-3	CASSLDRVDPGGTDTQYF	TGTGCCAGCAGCCTTGACAGGGTGGACCCGGGTGGAACAGATACGCAGTATTTT
.	TRBV18	TRBD2	TRBJ2-1	CASSPMWGEGSYNEQFF	TGTGCCAGCTCACCAATGTGGGGGGAGGGTTCCTACAATGAGCAGTTCTTC
.	TRBV18	.	TRBJ1-6	CASSPLTHAPLHF	TGTGCCAGCTCACCACTGACTCACGCACCCCTCCACTTT
.	TRBV7-9	.	TRBJ2-3	CASSQGAGLTDTQYF	TGTGCCAGCAGCCAAGGGGCGGGCCTCACAGATACGCAGTATTTT